This T cell receptor (beta chain) comes out of a study of identifying expanded T cells in peripheral blood. Study-wide findings and caveats: Differentially abundant clones: 1 to 1.5 between replicates, about 15 at roughly 15 days, less than 20 at four. Across healthy donors, higher total template counts meant significantly greater approximately 2-week count variance.

With respect to this clone: The antigen is unknown.

During the collection period, no donor immune events like infections were recorded. The table came from immunoSEQ multiplex PCR; TCRdb's copy has only in-frame clones and leaves some out. The data contain about 52,000 clones, approximately 86% of them seen just once; the ten biggest clones take up about 15%. Germline V gene data show CDR1 as SEHNR and CDR2 as FQNEAQ (reference sequence). Trimming stripped 7 bases from V and 3 bases from J, with 10 bases between. The CDR3 has 13 residues. Source material: blood. The rearrangement uses TRBV7-9 and TRBJ1-5; D remains unclear. This sequence was found in a person aged 18 to 75 in good health. CDR3 coding DNA: TGTGCCAGCACCCCGGGCTTCAATCAGCCCCAGCATTTT. Encoded protein: CASTPGFNQPQHF.